This TCR beta chain was recorded in a study of early T cells in non-severe SARS-CoV-2 infection. Background on the study: Unpaired chains resulted from sequencing bulk RNA of unsorted whole blood.

TCRdb processed the 5' RACE reads anew with MiXCR; each CDR3 protein has one entry. The table has tens of thousands of distinct CDR3 sequences, roughly 9% seen once. This CDR3 has 14 residues. Germline lookup yields CDR1 DFQATT and CDR2 SNEGSKA (reference sequence). Between the trimmed V and J ends, which lost 3 bases and 4 bases, there was a span of 14 bases. The rearrangement links TRBV20-1 to TRBJ2-3, with a tentative D call TRBD1 (5 bases). The source material was whole blood, sampled at baseline. The source is an adult who was a healthcare worker with PCR-confirmed SARS-CoV-2 infection or an uninfected control (not recorded which). The CDR3 is CSASGQGESDTQYF. The CDR3 nucleotides are TGCAGTGCTAGTGGGCAGGGTGAGTCAGATACGCAGTATTTT.